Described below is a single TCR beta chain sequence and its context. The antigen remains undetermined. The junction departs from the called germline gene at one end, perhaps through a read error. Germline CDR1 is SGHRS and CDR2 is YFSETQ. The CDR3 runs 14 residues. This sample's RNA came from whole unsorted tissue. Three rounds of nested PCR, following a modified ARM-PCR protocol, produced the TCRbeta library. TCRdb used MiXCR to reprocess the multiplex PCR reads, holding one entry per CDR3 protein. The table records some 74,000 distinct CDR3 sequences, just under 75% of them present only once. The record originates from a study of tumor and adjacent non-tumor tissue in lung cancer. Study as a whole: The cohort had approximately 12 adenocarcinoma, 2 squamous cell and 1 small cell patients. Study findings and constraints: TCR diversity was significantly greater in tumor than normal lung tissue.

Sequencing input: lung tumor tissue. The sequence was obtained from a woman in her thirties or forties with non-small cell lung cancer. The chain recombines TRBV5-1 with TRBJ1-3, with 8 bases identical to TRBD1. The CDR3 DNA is TGCGCCAGCAGACAGGGGGTAGATGGAAGCACCATATATTTT. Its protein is CASRQGVDGSTIYF.